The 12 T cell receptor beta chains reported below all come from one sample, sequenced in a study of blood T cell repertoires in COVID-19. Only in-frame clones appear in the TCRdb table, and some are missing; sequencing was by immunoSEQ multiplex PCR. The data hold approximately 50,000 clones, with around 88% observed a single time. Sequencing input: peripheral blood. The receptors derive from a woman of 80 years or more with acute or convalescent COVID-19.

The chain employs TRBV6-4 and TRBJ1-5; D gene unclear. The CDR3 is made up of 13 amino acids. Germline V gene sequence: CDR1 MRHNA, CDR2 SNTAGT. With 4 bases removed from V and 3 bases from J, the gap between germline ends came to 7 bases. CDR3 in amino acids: CASSVENNQPQHF. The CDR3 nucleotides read TGTGCCAGCAGTGTAGAGAACAATCAGCCCCAGCATTTT.

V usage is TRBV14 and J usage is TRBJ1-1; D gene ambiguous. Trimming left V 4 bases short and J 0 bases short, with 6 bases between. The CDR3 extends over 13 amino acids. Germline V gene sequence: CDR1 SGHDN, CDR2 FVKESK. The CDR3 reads CASSLVLNTEAFF. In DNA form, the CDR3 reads TGTGCCAGCAGCCTTGTATTGAACACTGAAGCTTTCTTT.

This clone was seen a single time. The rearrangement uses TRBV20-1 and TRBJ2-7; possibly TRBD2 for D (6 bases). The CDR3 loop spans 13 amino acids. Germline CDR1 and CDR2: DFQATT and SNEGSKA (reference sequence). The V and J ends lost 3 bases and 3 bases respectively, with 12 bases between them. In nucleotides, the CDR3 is TGCAGTGCTAGTCAGTCGGGGGTCTACGAGCAGTACGTC. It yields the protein CSASQSGVYEQYV.

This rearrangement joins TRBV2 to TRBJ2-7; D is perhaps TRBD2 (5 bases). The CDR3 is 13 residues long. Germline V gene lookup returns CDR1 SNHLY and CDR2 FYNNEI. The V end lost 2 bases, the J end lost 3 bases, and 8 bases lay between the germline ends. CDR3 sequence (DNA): TGTGCCAGCAGTGAATTGGCGGGCTACGAGCAGTACGTC. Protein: CASSELAGYEQYV.

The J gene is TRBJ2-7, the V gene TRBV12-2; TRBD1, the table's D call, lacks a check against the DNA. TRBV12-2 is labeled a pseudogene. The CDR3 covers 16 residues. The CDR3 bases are TGTGCAAGTCGCTTAGGGTTGGGGACAGGGGGCTTCGAGCAGTACTTC. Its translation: CASRLGLGTGGFEQYF.

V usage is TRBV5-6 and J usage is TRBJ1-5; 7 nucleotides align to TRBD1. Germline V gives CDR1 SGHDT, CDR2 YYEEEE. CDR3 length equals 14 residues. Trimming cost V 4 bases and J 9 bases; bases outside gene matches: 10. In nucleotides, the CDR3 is TGTGCCAGCAGCGCAGGGACAGTTCTTCCGCCCCAGCATTTT. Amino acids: CASSAGTVLPPQHF.

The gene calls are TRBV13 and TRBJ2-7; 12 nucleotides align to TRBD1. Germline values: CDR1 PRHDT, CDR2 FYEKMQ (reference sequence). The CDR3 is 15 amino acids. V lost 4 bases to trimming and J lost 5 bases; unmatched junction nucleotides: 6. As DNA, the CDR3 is TGTGCCAGCAGCTATACCGGGACAGGGGGCGACGAGCAGTACTTC. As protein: CASSYTGTGGDEQYF. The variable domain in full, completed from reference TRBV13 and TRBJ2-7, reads AAGVIQSPRHLIKEKRETATLKCYPIPRHDTVYWYQQGPGQDPQFLISFYEKMQSDKGSIPDRFSAQQFSDYHSELNMSSLELGDSALYFCASSYTGTGGDEQYFGPGTRLTVT.

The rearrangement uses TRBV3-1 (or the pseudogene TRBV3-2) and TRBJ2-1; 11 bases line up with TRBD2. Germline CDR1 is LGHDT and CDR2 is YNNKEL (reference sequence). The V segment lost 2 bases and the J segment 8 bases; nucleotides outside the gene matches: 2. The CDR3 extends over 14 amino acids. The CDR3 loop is CASSQLLAGDEQFF. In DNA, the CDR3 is TGTGCCAGCAGCCAACTACTAGCGGGAGATGAGCAGTTCTTC.

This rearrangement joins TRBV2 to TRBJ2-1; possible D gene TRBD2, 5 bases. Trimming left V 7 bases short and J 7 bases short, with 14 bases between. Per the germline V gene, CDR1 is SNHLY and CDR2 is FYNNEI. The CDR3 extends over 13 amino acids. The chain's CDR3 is CASMARRENEQFF. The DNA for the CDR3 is TGTGCCAGCATGGCCCGACGGGAAAATGAGCAGTTCTTC.

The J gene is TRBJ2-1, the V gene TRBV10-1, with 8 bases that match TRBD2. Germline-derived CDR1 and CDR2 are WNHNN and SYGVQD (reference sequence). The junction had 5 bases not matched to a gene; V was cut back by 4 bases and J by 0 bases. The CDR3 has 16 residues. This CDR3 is CASSGTGGHSYNEQFF. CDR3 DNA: TGCGCCAGCAGTGGGACGGGGGGGCACTCCTACAATGAGCAGTTCTTC.

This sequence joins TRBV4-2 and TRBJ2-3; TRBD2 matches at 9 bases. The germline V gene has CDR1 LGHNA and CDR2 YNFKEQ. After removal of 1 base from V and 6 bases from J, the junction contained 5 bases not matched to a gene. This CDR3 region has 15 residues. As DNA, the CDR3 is TGTGCCAGCAGCCAAGGACTAGCGGAATGGGATACGCAGTATTTT. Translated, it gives CASSQGLAEWDTQYF.

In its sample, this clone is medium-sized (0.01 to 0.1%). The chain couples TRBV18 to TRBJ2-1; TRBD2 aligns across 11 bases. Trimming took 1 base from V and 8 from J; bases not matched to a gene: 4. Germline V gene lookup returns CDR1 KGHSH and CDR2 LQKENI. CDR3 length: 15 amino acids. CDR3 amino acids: CASSPRSGGAYEQFF. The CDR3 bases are TGTGCCAGCTCACCACGTAGCGGGGGGGCCTATGAGCAGTTCTTC. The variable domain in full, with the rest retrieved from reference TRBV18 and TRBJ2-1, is NAGVMQNPRHLVRRRGQEARLRCSPMKGHSHVYWYRQLPEEGLKFMVYLQKENIIDESGMPKERFSAEFPKEGPSILRIQQVVRGDSAAYFCASSPRSGGAYEQFFGPGTRLTVL.